Sequencing of this TCR beta chain was carried out in a study of post-analysis software for immune sequencing data. Study context: Relapsing-remitting, secondary progressive and progressive-relapsing multiple sclerosis courses were included.

Study-level findings and limits: Strong same-batch co-clustering of samples appeared with F measure clustering. Compared with controls, patients showed significantly lower normalized Chao1 diversity. Patients showed TRBV5-6, TRBV5-1 and TRBV20-1 among a handful of TRBV segments more frequent than in controls.

A remark on this clonotype: Its antigen is unknown.

Unique molecular identifiers tagged the TCR beta cDNA libraries. The T cell input of roughly 0.9 to 10 million gave roughly 0.5 million cDNA molecules. TCRdb redid the calling of the PCR reads with MiXCR, one entry per CDR3 protein. Counted here are more than 450,000 distinct CDR3 sequences, around 44% occurring once; the ten biggest clones make up under 2%. CDR1 SEHNR and CDR2 FQNEAQ come from the germline V gene (reference sequence). J lost 1 base, V lost 5 bases, and 4 bases had no gene match. CDR3 size: 14 residues. The sequenced sample was blood. The receptor's source is a girl under 18 with multiple sclerosis. This sequence joins TRBV7-9 and TRBJ1-1; TRBD1 matches 7 bases. CDR3 region: CASSGRGGNTEAFF. The DNA of the CDR3 is TGTGCCAGCAGCGGCAGGGGGGGGAACACTGAAGCTTTCTTT.